This T cell receptor beta chain was documented in a study of cytomegalovirus exposure and HLA in healthy donors. The CDR3 loop spans 13 amino acids. Germline assignment: CDR1 MDHEN and CDR2 SYDVKM. The J segment lost 5 bases and the V segment lost 6 bases, leaving 5 bases of the junction unmatched. Study findings and constraints: Upon later analysis, TCR association rates were observed to vary by HLA locus, being highest for DRB1 and lowest for HLA-C.

Concerning this clone: Its antigen is unknown.

With 60 Vbeta and 13 Jbeta primers, the PCR was carried out. Repertoires were generated with immunoSEQ multiplex PCR, while TCRdb's copy carries only in-frame clones and drops some. The repertoire includes under 150,000 clones, about 66% of them detected once, and 1.5% to 2% sits in the top ten. Source material: PBMCs. The clonotype originates from a young man in good health and CMV-seropositive. The chain has TRBV28 and TRBJ1-2, with TRBD1 matching over 8 bases. Written as DNA, the CDR3 is TGTGCCAGCAGGACAGGGGAGCAATATGGCTACACCTTC. It is translated as CASRTGEQYGYTF.